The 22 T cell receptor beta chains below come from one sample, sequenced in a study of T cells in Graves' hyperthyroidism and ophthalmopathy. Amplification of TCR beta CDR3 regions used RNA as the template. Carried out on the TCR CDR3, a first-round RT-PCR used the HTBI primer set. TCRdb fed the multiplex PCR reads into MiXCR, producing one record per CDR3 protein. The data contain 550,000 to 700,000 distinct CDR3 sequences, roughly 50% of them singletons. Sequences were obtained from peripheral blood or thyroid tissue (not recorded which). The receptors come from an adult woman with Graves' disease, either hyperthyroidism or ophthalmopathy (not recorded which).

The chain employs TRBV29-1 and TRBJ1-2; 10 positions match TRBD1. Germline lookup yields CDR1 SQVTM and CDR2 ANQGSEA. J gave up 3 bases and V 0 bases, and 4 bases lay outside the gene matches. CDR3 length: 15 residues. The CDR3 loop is CSVEEEDRGDYGYTF. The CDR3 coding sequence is TGCAGCGTTGAAGAGGAGGACAGGGGGGACTATGGCTACACCTTC. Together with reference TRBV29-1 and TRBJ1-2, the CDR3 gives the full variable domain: SAVISQKPSRDICQRGTSLTIQCQVDSQVTMMFWYRQQPGQSLTLIATANQGSEATYESGFVIDKFPISRPNLTFSTLTVSNMSPEDSSIYLCSVEEEDRGDYGYTFGSGTRLTVV.

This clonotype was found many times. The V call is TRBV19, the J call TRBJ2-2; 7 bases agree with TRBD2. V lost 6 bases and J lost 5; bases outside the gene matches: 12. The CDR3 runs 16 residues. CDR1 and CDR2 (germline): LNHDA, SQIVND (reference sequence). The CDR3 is CASRAFTAGITGELFF. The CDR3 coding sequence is TGTGCCAGTAGGGCCTTCACAGCGGGGATAACCGGGGAGCTGTTTTTT.

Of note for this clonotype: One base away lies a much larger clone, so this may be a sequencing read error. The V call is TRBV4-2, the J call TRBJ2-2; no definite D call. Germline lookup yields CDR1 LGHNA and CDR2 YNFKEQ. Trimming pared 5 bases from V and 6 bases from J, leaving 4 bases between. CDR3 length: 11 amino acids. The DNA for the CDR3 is TGTGCCAGCAGCGTTTCCGGGGAGCTGTTTTTT. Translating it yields CASSVSGELFF.

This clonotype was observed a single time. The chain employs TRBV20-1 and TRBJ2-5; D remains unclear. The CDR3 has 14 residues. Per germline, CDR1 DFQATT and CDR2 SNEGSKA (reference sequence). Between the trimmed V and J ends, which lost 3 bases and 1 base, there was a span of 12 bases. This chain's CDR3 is CSARMSLGQETQYF. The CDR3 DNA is TGCAGTGCTAGGATGTCGCTAGGCCAAGAGACCCAGTACTTC.

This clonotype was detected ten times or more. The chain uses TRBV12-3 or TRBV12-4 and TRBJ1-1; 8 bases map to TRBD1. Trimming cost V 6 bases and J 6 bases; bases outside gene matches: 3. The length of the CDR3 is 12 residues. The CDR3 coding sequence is TGTGCCAGCAGCCAGGGGGCATCTGAAGCTTTCTTT. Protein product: CASSQGASEAFF.

CDR3 nucleotides: TGTGCCAGCAGCTTAGTACCCCGTGCGGGCGAAAATAATTCACCCCTCCACTTT. Amino acids: CASSLVPRAGENNSPLHF. The chain recombines TRBV7-6 with TRBJ1-6, with D hard to call. Trimming removed 1 base at V and 5 bases at J, with 18 bases between. Germline V gene sequence: CDR1 SGHVS, CDR2 FNYEAQ. CDR3 length equals 18 residues. Variable domain in full (rest from reference TRBV7-6 and TRBJ1-6): GAGVSQSPRYKVTKRGQDVALRCDPISGHVSLYWYRQALGQGPEFLTYFNYEAQQDKSGLPNDRFSAERPEGSISTLTIQRTEQRDSAMYRCASSLVPRAGENNSPLHFGNGTRLTVT.

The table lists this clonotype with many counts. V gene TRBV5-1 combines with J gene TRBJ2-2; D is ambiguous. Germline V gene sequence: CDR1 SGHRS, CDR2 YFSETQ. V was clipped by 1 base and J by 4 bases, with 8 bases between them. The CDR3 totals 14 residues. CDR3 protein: CASSLSQSTGELFF. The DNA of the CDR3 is TGCGCCAGCAGCTTGAGTCAGTCCACCGGGGAGCTGTTTTTT.

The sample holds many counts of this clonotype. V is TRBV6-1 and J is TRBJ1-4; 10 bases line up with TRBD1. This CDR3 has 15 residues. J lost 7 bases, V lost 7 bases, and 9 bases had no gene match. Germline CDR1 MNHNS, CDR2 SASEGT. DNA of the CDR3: TGTGCCAGCAATCCTCGGACAGGGGGTGTTGAAAAACTGTTTTTT. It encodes CASNPRTGGVEKLFF.

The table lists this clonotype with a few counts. The CDR3 nucleotides are TGCGCCAGCAGCGGCTGGACTAGCGGGGGAACCCAAGAGACCCAGTACTTC. Its protein is CASSGWTSGGTQETQYF. The rearrangement uses TRBV5-1 and TRBJ2-5; 13 nucleotides agree with TRBD2. This CDR3 spans 17 amino acids. Germline V gene sequence: CDR1 SGHRS, CDR2 YFSETQ. After removal of 4 bases from V and 1 base from J, the junction contained 7 bases not matched to a gene.

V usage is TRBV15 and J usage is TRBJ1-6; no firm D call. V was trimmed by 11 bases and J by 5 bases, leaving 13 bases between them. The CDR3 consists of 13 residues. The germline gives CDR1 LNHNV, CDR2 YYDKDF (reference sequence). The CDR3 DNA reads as TGTGCCGCGTACAGAATCGATAATTCACCCCTCCACTTT. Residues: CAAYRIDNSPLHF. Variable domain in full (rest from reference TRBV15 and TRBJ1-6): DAMVIQNPRYQVTQFGKPVTLSCSQTLNHNVMYWYQQKSSQAPKLLFHYYDKDFNNEADTPDNFQSRRPNTSFCFLDIRSPGLGDTAMYLCAAYRIDNSPLHFGNGTRLTVT.

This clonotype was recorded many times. The CDR3 sequence: CSAAGLTMNTEAFF. The CDR3 region has the DNA TGCAGTGCGGCGGGCCTAACCATGAACACTGAAGCTTTCTTT. The V and J genes are TRBV20-1 and TRBJ1-1; D remains ambiguous. The CDR3 contains 14 residues. Germline lookup yields CDR1 DFQATT and CDR2 SNEGSKA (reference sequence). V was pared by 6 bases and J by 0 bases, with 14 bases between.

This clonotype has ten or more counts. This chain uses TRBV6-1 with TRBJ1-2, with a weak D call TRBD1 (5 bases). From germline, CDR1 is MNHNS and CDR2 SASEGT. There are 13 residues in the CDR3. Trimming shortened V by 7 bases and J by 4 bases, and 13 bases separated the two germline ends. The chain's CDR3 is CASKGPRGYGYTF. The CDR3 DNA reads TGTGCCAGCAAGGGGCCCAGAGGCTATGGCTACACCTTC.

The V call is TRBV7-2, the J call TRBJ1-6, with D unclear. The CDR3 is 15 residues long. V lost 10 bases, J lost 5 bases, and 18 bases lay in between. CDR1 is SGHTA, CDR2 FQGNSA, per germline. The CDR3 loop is CATLRWGLHNSPLHF. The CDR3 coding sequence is TGTGCCACACTTAGATGGGGATTACATAATTCACCCCTCCACTTT.

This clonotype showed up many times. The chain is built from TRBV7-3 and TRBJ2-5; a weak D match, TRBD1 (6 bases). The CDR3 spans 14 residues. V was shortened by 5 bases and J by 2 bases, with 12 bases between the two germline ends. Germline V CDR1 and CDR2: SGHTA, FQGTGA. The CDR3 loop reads CASSPGHSQETQYF. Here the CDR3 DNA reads TGTGCCAGCAGCCCGGGACACTCGCAAGAGACCCAGTACTTC.

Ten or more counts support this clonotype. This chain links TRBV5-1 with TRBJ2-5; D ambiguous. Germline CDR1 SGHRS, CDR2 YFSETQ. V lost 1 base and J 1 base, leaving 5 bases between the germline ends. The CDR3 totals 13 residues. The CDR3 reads CASSLTPQETQYF. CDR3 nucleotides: TGCGCCAGCAGCTTGACCCCCCAAGAGACCCAGTACTTC. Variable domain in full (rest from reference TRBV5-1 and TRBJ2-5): KAGVTQTPRYLIKTRGQQVTLSCSPISGHRSVSWYQQTPGQGLQFLFEYFSETQRNKGNFPGRFSGRQFSNSRSEMNVSTLELGDSALYLCASSLTPQETQYFGPGTRLLVL.

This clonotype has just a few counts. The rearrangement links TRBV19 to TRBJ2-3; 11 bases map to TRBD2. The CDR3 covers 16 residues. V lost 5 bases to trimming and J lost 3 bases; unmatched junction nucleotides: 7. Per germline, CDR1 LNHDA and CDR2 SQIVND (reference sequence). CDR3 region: CASSEVAGGPTDTQYF. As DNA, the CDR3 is TGTGCCAGTAGTGAAGTAGCGGGAGGGCCAACAGATACGCAGTATTTT.

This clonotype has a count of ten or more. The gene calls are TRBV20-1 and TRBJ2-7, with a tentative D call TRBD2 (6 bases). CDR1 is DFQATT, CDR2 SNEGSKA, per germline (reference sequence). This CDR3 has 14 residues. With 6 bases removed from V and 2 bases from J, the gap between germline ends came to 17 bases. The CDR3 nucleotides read TGCAGTGCCACTCGACTAGAATATACCTACGAGCAGTACTTC. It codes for CSATRLEYTYEQYF.

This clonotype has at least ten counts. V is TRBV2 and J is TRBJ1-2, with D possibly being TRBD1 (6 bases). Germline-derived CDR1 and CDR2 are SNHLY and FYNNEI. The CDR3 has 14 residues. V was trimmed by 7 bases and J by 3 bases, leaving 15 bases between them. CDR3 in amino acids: CASTIQGVDYGYTF. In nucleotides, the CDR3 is TGTGCCAGCACTATACAGGGAGTTGACTATGGCTACACCTTC.

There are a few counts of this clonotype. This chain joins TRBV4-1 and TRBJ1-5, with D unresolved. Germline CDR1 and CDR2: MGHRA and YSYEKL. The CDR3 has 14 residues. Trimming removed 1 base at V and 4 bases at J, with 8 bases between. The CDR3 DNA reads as TGCGCCAGCAGCCAAGTTGTCCAGAATCAGCCCCAGCATTTT. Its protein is CASSQVVQNQPQHF.

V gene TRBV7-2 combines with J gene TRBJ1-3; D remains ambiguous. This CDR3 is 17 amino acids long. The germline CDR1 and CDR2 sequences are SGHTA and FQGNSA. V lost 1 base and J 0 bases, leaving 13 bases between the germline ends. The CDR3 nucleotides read TGTGCCAGCAGCTTAGTTTCTGGGCGCGTCTCTGGAAACACCATATATTTT. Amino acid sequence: CASSLVSGRVSGNTIYF.

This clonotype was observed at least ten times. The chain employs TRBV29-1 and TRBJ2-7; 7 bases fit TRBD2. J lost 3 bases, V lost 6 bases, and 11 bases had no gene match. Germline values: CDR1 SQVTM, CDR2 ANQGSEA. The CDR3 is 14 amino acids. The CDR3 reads CSVPLAEGDYEQYF. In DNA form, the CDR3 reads TGCAGCGTACCTCTAGCGGAGGGCGACTACGAGCAGTACTTC.

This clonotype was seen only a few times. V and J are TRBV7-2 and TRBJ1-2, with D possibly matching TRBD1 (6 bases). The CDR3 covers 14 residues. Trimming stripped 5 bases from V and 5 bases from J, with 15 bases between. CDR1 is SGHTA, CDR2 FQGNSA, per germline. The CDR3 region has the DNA TGTGCCAGCAGCGGCTTGGGGGCTCGATATGGCTACACCTTC. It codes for CASSGLGARYGYTF.